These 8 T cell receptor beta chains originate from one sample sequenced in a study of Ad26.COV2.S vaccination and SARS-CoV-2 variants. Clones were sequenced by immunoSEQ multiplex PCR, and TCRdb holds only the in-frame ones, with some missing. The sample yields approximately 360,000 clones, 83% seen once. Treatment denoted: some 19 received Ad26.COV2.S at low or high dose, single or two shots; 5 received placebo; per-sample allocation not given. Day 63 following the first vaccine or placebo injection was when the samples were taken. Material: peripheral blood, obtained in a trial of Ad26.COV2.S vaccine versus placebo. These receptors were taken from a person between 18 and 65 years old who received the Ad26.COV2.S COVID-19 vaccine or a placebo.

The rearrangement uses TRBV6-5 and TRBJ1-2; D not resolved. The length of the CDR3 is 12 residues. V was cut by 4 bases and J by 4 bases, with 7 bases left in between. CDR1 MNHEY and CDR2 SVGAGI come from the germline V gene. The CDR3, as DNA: TGTGCCAGCAGTTCCTCCATCTATGGCTACACCTTC. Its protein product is CASSSSIYGYTF.

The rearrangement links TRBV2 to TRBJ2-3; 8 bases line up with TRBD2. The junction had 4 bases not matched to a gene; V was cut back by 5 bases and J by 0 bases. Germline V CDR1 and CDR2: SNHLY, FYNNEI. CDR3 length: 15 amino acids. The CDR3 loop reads CASSLAGWSTDTQYF. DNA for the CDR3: TGTGCCAGCAGTTTAGCGGGATGGAGCACAGATACGCAGTATTTT.

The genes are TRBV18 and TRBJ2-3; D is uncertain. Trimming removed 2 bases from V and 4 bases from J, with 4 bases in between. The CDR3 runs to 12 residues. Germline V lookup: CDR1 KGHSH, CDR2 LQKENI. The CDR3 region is CASSPSPDTQYF. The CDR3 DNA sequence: TGTGCCAGCTCACCATCCCCAGATACGCAGTATTTT. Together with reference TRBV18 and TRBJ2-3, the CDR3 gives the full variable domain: NAGVMQNPRHLVRRRGQEARLRCSPMKGHSHVYWYRQLPEEGLKFMVYLQKENIIDESGMPKERFSAEFPKEGPSILRIQQVVRGDSAAYFCASSPSPDTQYFGPGTRLTVL.

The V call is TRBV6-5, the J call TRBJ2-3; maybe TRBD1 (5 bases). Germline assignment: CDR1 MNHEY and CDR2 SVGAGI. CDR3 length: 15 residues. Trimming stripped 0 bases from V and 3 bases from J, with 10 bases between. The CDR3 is CASSYSGRATDTQYF. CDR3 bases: TGTGCCAGCAGTTACTCGGGCAGGGCGACAGATACGCAGTATTTT.

CDR3 region: CASSRGANSYEQYF. DNA for the CDR3: TGTGCCAGCAGCCGGGGGGCGAACTCCTACGAGCAGTACTTC. The chain has TRBV6-5 and TRBJ2-7, with D tentatively TRBD2 (7 bases). CDR1 MNHEY and CDR2 SVGAGI come from the germline V gene. Trimming removed 6 bases at V and 0 bases at J, with 12 bases between. The CDR3 spans 14 residues.

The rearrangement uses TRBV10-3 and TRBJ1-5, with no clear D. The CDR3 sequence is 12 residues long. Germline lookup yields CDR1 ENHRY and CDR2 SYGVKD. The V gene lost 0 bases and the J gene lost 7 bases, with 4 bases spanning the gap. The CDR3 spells CAISESRQPQHF. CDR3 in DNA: TGTGCCATCAGTGAGTCGAGGCAGCCCCAGCATTTT.

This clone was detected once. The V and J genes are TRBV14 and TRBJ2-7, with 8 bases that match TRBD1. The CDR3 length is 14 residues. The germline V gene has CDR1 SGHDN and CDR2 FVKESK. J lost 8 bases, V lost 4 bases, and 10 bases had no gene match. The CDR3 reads CASSPLVTGVQQYF. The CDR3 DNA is TGTGCCAGCAGCCCCCTAGTGACAGGGGTTCAGCAGTACTTC.

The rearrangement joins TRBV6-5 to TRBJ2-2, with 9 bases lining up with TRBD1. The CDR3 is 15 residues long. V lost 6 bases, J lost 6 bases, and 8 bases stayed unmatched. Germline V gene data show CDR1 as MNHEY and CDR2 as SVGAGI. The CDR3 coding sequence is TGTGCCAGCAGCCCGGAGGGACAGGGCCCCGGGGAGCTGTTTTTT. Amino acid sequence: CASSPEGQGPGELFF.